Each of the 2 T cell receptor beta chains below was sequenced from the same sample in a study of graft-versus-host responses after intestinal transplantation. Here immunoSEQ multiplex PCR was the method, and the copy in TCRdb shows in-frame clones only, minus some. The repertoire holds over 65,000 clones, 92% seen once, with approximately 0.73% in the top ten. The starting material was PBMCs, obtained 98 days after intestinal transplantation. The receptors here all came from a human patient who received an intestinal transplant, so some T cells may come from the graft donor.

The V gene is TRBV19, the J gene TRBJ2-6; D is perhaps TRBD1 (5 bases). This CDR3 comprises 14 residues. Trimming stripped 5 bases from V and 0 bases from J, with 5 bases between. In germline, CDR1 is LNHDA, CDR2 SQIVND (reference sequence). The CDR3 loop reads CASSDSSGANVLTF. CDR3 DNA sequence: TGTGCCAGTAGTGACAGCTCTGGGGCCAACGTCCTGACTTTC.

The rearrangement links TRBV10-3 to TRBJ1-1; no reliable D call. This CDR3 region has 15 residues. The V end lost 0 bases, the J end lost 0 bases, and 8 bases lay between the germline ends. CDR1 is ENHRY, CDR2 SYGVKD, per germline. The CDR3 coding sequence is TGTGCCATCAGTGAGTCTGGGATAGTGAACACTGAAGCTTTCTTT. It yields the protein CAISESGIVNTEAFF.